The T cell receptor (beta chain) under discussion was sequenced for a study of cytomegalovirus exposure and HLA in healthy donors. Study-level results: CMV antigen specificity of three CMV-associated chains was confirmed in vitro. In an earlier analysis, productive rearrangement rates for most beta V segments clustered near 87% or 30%. The investigators catalogued 150 to 200 TCR beta chains as cytomegalovirus-associated.

In the PCR, 60 Vbeta and 13 Jbeta primers were used. Method: immunoSEQ multiplex PCR; TCRdb's copy keeps in-frame clones and lacks some. The sample includes roughly 120,000 clones, about 80% of them seen just once. Comment on this clone: Its cognate antigen is unknown.

This CDR3 has 13 amino acids. Germline CDR1 MNHEY, CDR2 SVGAGI. V shed 7 bases and J 10 bases; nucleotides not matched to a gene: 11. Healthy people donating bone marrow made up the donors. Source material: PBMCs. The chain joins TRBV6-5 to TRBJ1-1; TRBD1 matches at 8 bases. The origin of this receptor is a man aged 18 to 30 in good health and CMV-seronegative. Here the CDR3 DNA reads TGTGCCAGCACTCTTACAGGGGGAGATCGAGCTTTCTTT. Amino acids: CASTLTGGDRAFF.